This T cell receptor beta chain originates from a study of blood T cell repertoires in COVID-19. The overall study: Whether acute or convalescent, the COVID-19 samples came from the United States, Italy and Spain. Sources were T cells, B-cell-depleted T cells, or PBMCs; the material itself was cDNA or gDNA.

Clones were read by immunoSEQ multiplex PCR, and TCRdb kept only the in-frame ones, dropping some. The table has 150,000 to 200,000 clones, around 82% seen once. This clone was recorded once. Living in 24 US areas, the participants were between about 18 and 100 years of age. Clinical history reported by participants formed the basis on which cohorts were assigned. The sequencing sample was made of PBMCs or T cells enriched from blood (not recorded which). The TCR sequence derives from a woman aged 45-65 years with acute COVID-19.

CDR3: CASSFNRGSNEKLFF. Here the CDR3 DNA reads TGTGCCAGCAGCTTTAACAGGGGTTCTAATGAAAAACTGTTTTTT. V usage is TRBV7-6 and J usage is TRBJ1-4; TRBD1 aligns across 7 bases. From germline, CDR1 is SGHVS and CDR2 FNYEAQ. This CDR3 region has 15 residues. Trimming took 3 bases from V and 3 from J; bases not matched to a gene: 4.